These 24 T cell receptor beta chains came from one sample sequenced in a study of blood T cell repertoires in COVID-19. TCRdb keeps only in-frame clones here, not all; method: immunoSEQ multiplex PCR. Of about 190,000 clones listed, 85% to 90% are singletons. The sequenced material came from PBMCs or T cells enriched from blood (not recorded which). These receptors originate from a woman in her forties in a cohort exposed to, infected with or recovered from COVID-19 (not recorded which).

The table lists this clone with many counts. The gene calls are TRBV27 and TRBJ1-2; weak D call: TRBD1 (6 bases). Between the trimmed V and J ends, which lost 0 bases and 8 bases, there was a span of 13 bases. Germline-derived CDR1 and CDR2 are MNHEY and SMNVEV (reference sequence). The CDR3 has 14 amino acids. This CDR3 reads CASSLSPGVYGYTF. The CDR3 DNA sequence: TGTGCCAGCAGTTTATCGCCAGGGGTTTACGGCTACACCTTC.

This chain connects TRBV12-5 to TRBJ1-5, with D unresolved. The V gene's germline CDR1 is LGHNT and CDR2 FRNRAP. CDR3 length: 14 amino acids. Trimming pared 9 bases from V and 8 bases from J, leaving 20 bases between. The CDR3, as DNA: TGTGCTAGCACAACCGCAGGCCTCTTAGAGCCCCAGCATTTT. Translated: CASTTAGLLEPQHF. The whole variable domain, filled in from reference TRBV12-5 and TRBJ1-5, reads DARVTQTPRHKVTEMGQEVTMRCQPILGHNTVFWYRQTMMQGLELLAYFRNRAPLDDSGMPKDRFSAEMPDATLATLKIQPSEPRDSAVYFCASTTAGLLEPQHFGDGTRLSIL.

The V gene is TRBV6-6, the J gene TRBJ1-3, with 11 bases lining up with TRBD1. This CDR3 region has 15 residues. The germline CDR1 and CDR2 sequences are MNHNY and SVGAGI (reference sequence). V gave up 4 bases and J gave up 4 bases; unmatched junction bases: 3. The CDR3 loop reads CASSSGQGVGNTIYF. CDR3 sequence (DNA): TGTGCCAGCAGTTCGGGACAGGGGGTCGGAAACACCATATATTTT.

This chain connects TRBV24-1 to TRBJ2-7, with D perhaps matching TRBD2 (5 bases). Trimming shortened V by 0 bases and J by 5 bases, and 31 bases separated the two germline ends. CDR1 and CDR2 (germline): KGHDR, SFDVKD. This CDR3 is 21 amino acids long. In nucleotides, the CDR3 is TGTGCCACCAGTGATTTGATCCCCCGACGGCGAGGGTGTCCATGGGTCCACGAGCAGTACTTC. This translates into CATSDLIPRRRGCPWVHEQYF.

CDR3 sequence: CASARGGPNTEAFF. The CDR3 DNA is TGCGCCAGCGCCCGAGGGGGCCCCAACACTGAAGCTTTCTTT. V gene TRBV4-1 combines with J gene TRBJ1-1, with 7 nucleotides matching TRBD1. The CDR3 spans 14 residues. The trim removed 8 bases at V and 2 bases at J, leaving 8 bases unmatched. Germline loops: CDR1 MGHRA, CDR2 YSYEKL.

This clone has just one count. The genes are TRBV7-9 and TRBJ2-6; 10 nucleotides agree with TRBD1. The V gene's germline CDR1 is SEHNR and CDR2 FQNEAQ (reference sequence). The CDR3 spans 19 residues. V shed 0 bases, J shed 0 bases, and the junction held 5 bases outside the gene matches. The CDR3 region has the DNA TGTGCCAGCAGCTTAGCTAGGGACAGGGGATTCTCTGGGGCCAACGTCCTGACTTTC. Residues: CASSLARDRGFSGANVLTF.

The chain carries TRBV24-1 and TRBJ2-2; 8 bases are a match to TRBD1. The V and J ends lost 5 bases and 1 base, in that order; junction bases with no gene match: 14. The germline V gene encodes CDR1 KGHDR and CDR2 SFDVKD. This CDR3 spans 19 amino acids. CDR3: CATSGNGGTGPWNTGELFF. As DNA, the CDR3 is TGTGCCACCAGTGGGAACGGCGGGACAGGACCCTGGAACACCGGGGAGCTGTTTTTT.

The chain carries TRBV6-5 and TRBJ1-2; TRBD1 is a possible D gene (5 bases). Looked up from germline, CDR1 is MNHEY and CDR2 is SVGAGI. CDR3 length equals 14 residues. V was pared by 6 bases and J by 3 bases, with 14 bases between. CDR3 nucleotide sequence: TGTGCCAGCAGCCTGGTTTCGGGGGACTATGGCTACACCTTC. Translating it yields CASSLVSGDYGYTF.

The chain joins TRBV27 to TRBJ2-4, with 7 bases identical to TRBD2. V shed 8 bases, J shed 2 bases, and the junction held 6 bases outside the gene matches. The CDR3 loop spans 14 amino acids. In germline, CDR1 is MNHEY, CDR2 SMNVEV (reference sequence). CDR3: CASWGGVTKNIQYF. In DNA, the CDR3 is TGTGCCAGCTGGGGGGGGGTAACCAAAAACATTCAGTACTTC.

The chain couples TRBV27 to TRBJ1-5; D not certain. Between the trimmed V and J ends, which lost 2 bases and 7 bases, there was a span of 12 bases. This CDR3 has 14 residues. Germline V CDR1 and CDR2: MNHEY, SMNVEV (reference sequence). CDR3 DNA sequence: TGTGCCAGCAGTTTAGGAGGGCTGCACCAGCCCCAGCATTTT. The encoded protein is CASSLGGLHQPQHF.

This chain uses TRBV4-1 with TRBJ1-2; the D gene is possibly TRBD1 (6 bases). CDR1 and CDR2 from the germline V gene are MGHRA and YSYEKL. CDR3 length equals 14 residues. Trimming removed 0 bases at V and 8 bases at J, with 13 bases between. The chain's CDR3 is CASSQDGTGTGYTF. The CDR3 bases are TGCGCCAGCAGCCAAGATGGAACAGGGACCGGCTACACCTTC.

V usage is TRBV5-1 and J usage is TRBJ2-1; a possible D gene is TRBD2 (7 bases). Germline values: CDR1 SGHRS, CDR2 YFSETQ. The CDR3 length is 16 residues. V dropped 2 bases and J dropped 6 bases, with 18 bases sitting between them. CDR3 sequence (DNA): TGCGCCAGCAGCTTCCGTTCCGGGGGGCACCTCAATGAGCAGTTCTTC. Protein product: CASSFRSGGHLNEQFF.

This clone was recorded at least ten times. V gene TRBV4-1 combines with J gene TRBJ2-1; tentative D call: TRBD1 (5 bases). CDR3 size: 14 residues. Germline V gene lookup returns CDR1 MGHRA and CDR2 YSYEKL. V shed 6 bases and J shed 12 bases, with 21 bases lying between them. The CDR3 sequence is CASRVQGYWQGQFF. DNA of the CDR3: TGCGCCAGCAGGGTACAAGGATACTGGCAGGGGCAGTTCTTC.

The gene calls are TRBV28 and TRBJ1-1, with D possibly being TRBD1 (6 bases). V lost 5 bases and J lost 0, with 13 bases in between. CDR3 length equals 15 residues. Germline CDR1 reads MDHEN; CDR2 reads SYDVKM. CDR3 nucleotides: TGTGCCAGCAGTATAACGGGGGGGCTGAACACTGAAGCTTTCTTT. Translated, it gives CASSITGGLNTEAFF. Supplemented by reference TRBV28 and TRBJ1-1, the full variable domain reads DVKVTQSSRYLVKRTGEKVFLECVQDMDHENMFWYRQDPGLGLRLIYFSYDVKMKEKGDIPEGYSVSREKKERFSLILESASTNQTSMYLCASSITGGLNTEAFFGQGTRLTVV.

The rearrangement uses TRBV11-2 and TRBJ1-2; D gene uncertain. The V gene's germline CDR1 is SGHAT and CDR2 FQNNGV. Trimming left V 3 bases short and J 1 base short, with 6 bases between. There are 13 residues in the CDR3. The CDR3 loop is CASSFSFNYGYTF. CDR3 nucleotides: TGTGCCAGCAGCTTTAGTTTTAACTATGGCTACACCTTC.

The chain carries TRBV9 and TRBJ1-2; D unresolved. Germline V gene sequence: CDR1 SGDLS, CDR2 YYNGEE. The CDR3 is 15 residues long. V lost 0 bases and J 5 bases, leaving 14 bases between the germline ends. The chain's CDR3 is CASSVENSLAYGYTF. In nucleotides, the CDR3 is TGTGCCAGCAGCGTAGAGAACAGTCTTGCGTATGGCTACACCTTC.

This chain uses TRBV11-3 with TRBJ2-1, with TRBD1 matching 9 bases. Germline V gene sequence: CDR1 SGHNT, CDR2 YENEEA. CDR3 length: 16 amino acids. V lost 0 bases to trimming and J lost 8 bases; unmatched junction nucleotides: 8. CDR3 coding DNA: TGTGCCAGCAGCTTAGAGGGACAGGGTGGAGTACATGAGCAGTTCTTC. This codes for CASSLEGQGGVHEQFF.

CDR3 sequence: CASSPPAGLLHF. In nucleotides, the CDR3 is TGTGCCAGCTCACCACCGGCAGGGTTACTCCACTTT. The chain carries TRBV18 and TRBJ1-6, with a tentative D call TRBD1 (5 bases). Trimming stripped 0 bases from V and 16 bases from J, with 10 bases between. This CDR3 region has 12 residues. Germline V gives CDR1 KGHSH, CDR2 LQKENI.

V gene TRBV6-5 combines with J gene TRBJ2-2; TRBD1 matches at 8 bases. The CDR3 runs 15 residues. The V gene's germline CDR1 is MNHEY and CDR2 SVGAGI. Trimming took 1 base from V and 4 from J; bases not matched to a gene: 2. The chain's CDR3 is CASSYWTGSTGELFF. CDR3 bases: TGTGCCAGCAGTTACTGGACAGGGTCCACCGGGGAGCTGTTTTTT.

The chain carries TRBV7-8 and TRBJ2-1; a weak D match, TRBD1 (6 bases). Per the germline V gene, CDR1 is SGHVS and CDR2 is FQNEAQ. V lost 5 bases and J 9 bases, leaving 11 bases between the germline ends. This CDR3 is 12 amino acids long. The CDR3 bases are TGTGCCAGCAGCCCCCAAGGGGGTGAGCAGTTCTTC. It is translated as CASSPQGGEQFF. The full variable domain, completed using reference TRBV7-8 and TRBJ2-1, is GAGVSQSPRYKVAKRGQDVALRCDPISGHVSLFWYQQALGQGPEFLTYFQNEAQLDKSGLPSDRFFAERPEGSVSTLKIQRTQQEDSAVYLCASSPQGGEQFFGPGTRLTVL.

The chain carries TRBV10-2 and TRBJ2-3; 8 bases fit TRBD1. V trimming: 5 bases; J trimming: 5 bases; junction bases outside the gene matches: 9. The CDR3 sequence is 15 residues long. Germline CDR1 is WSHSY and CDR2 is SAAADI. The CDR3 DNA follows: TGCGCCAGCAGTTATGACAGGGGAGAGGTAGATACGCAGTATTTT. This sequence encodes CASSYDRGEVDTQYF.

This chain links TRBV30 with TRBJ1-2; 7 positions match TRBD1. The CDR3 length is 15 residues. Germline V gene data show CDR1 as GTSNPN and CDR2 as SVGIG (reference sequence). Trimming removed 0 bases from V and 6 bases from J; junction bases left unmatched: 10. The CDR3 region is CAWSVPGRGIHGYTF. CDR3 coding DNA: TGTGCCTGGAGTGTACCGGGCAGGGGGATCCATGGCTACACCTTC.

This chain joins TRBV29-1 and TRBJ2-7; tentative D call: TRBD1 (6 bases). CDR1 is SQVTM and CDR2 is ANQGSEA in the germline V gene. CDR3 size: 12 residues. The V gene lost 4 bases and the J gene lost 7 bases, with 14 bases spanning the gap. CDR3 coding DNA: TGCAGCGTTGCTTTACAGGGCGAAGAGCAGTACTTC. Protein product: CSVALQGEEQYF.

The rearrangement uses TRBV7-8 and TRBJ1-2, with 9 bases matching TRBD1. CDR3 length: 14 amino acids. Germline V gene lookup returns CDR1 SGHVS and CDR2 FQNEAQ. The ends lost 3 bases at V and 3 bases at J; junction bases unmatched: 2. This chain's CDR3 is CASSLGQGDYGYTF. The DNA for the CDR3 is TGTGCCAGCAGCTTGGGACAGGGTGACTATGGCTACACCTTC.